This T cell receptor (beta chain) was captured by sequencing in a study of T cells expressing NK-cell markers (dated by TCRdb to 2020 to 2021). Context from the whole study: TCR beta-chain repertoires were profiled in sorted CD3+CD56+NKG2C+, CD3+CD56+NKG2C- and CD3+CD56-NKG2C+ T-cell subsets from fewer than 10 donors. Randomly selected healthy volunteers, three men and five women, were used as the eight sequenced donors. Libraries were sequenced as 2 x 150 bp reads on Illumina HiSeq 2000/2500, MiSeq or NextSeq. Of the eight sequenced donors, seven were found to be HCMV-seropositive and one was found to be HCMV-seronegative.

HCMV serostatus was determined by detecting HCMV-specific IgG in serum with a commercial ELISA kit. Peripheral blood mononuclear cells were isolated from blood by Ficoll density gradient centrifugation. Counted from cysteine to phenylalanine, this CDR3 has 15 amino acids. DNA is not recorded here. Looking up the germline V gene yields CDR1 MNHNS and CDR2 SASEGT. As to this clonotype: The specificity of this receptor is unknown.

The research as a whole found: Those dominant clonotypes were again the most abundant among CD3+CD56-NKG2C+ cells in several donors, at roughly 25-65%. It remained unclear whether the expanded NKG2C-expressing T cell clones were specific for HCMV antigens. In several donors, the dominant CD3+CD56+NKG2C+ clonotypes ranked among the top 10 CD8+ clonotypes, making up 1.0-7.0% of CD8+ T cells.

The run used an Illumina HiSeq 2000. 5'RACE template switching, by which a universal primer site and unique molecular identifiers were added, was used to make TCR beta cDNA libraries. cDNA synthesis was primed from the TCR beta constant segment and was followed by two successive PCR amplification steps. The source study handled its data this way. MIGEC was used to demultiplex reads and group the reads by UMI, and MiTCR was used to assemble and quantify clonotypes. To exclude erroneous sequences, only TCR cDNA sequences supported by at least two reads were retained. The tcR package was used for downstream repertoire analysis, and clonotypes were matched between fractions using CDR3 nucleotide sequence together with V segment. VDJmatch was used to annotate antigen specificity against VDJdb, with one amino acid substitution in CDR3 allowed. TCRdb reprocessed the reads; each CDR3 protein sequence makes one entry, and DNA is unavailable. Clone size and V and J calls follow TCRdb, not the original study. The table for this sample records roughly 380,000 distinct CDR3 sequences. The ten largest make up over 4% of the sample.

The sequence was collected from a man aged 18-75 years in good health. The sequenced material came from blood T cells: a sorted CD56 or NKG2C T cell subset, CD4+ or CD8+ T cells, or bulk PBMC T cells (not recorded which). The sequence is built from TRBV6-1 and TRBJ2-2; TCRdb gives TRBD2 as the D gene, but with no DNA this cannot be confirmed. The CDR3 protein is CASTIRGGRTGELFF.